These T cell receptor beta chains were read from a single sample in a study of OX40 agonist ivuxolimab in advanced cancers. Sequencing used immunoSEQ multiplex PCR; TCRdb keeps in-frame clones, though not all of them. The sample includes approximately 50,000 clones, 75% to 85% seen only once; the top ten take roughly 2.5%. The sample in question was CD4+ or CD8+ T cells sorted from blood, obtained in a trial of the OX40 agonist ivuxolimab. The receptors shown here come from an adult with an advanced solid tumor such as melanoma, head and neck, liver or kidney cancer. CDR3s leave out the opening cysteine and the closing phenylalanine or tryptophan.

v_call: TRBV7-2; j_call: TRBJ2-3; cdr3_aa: ASSLGRPVY
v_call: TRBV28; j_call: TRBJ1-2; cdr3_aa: ASASNYGYT
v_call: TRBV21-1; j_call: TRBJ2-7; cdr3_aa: ASSISPRRRYYEQY
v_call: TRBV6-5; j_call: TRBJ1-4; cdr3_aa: ASSWDREGKLF
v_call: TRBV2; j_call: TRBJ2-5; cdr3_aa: ASRSDSSGTQY
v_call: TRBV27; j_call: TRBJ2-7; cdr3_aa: ASSEGYGSVGSYEQY
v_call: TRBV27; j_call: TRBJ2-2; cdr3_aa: ASSASTANTGELF
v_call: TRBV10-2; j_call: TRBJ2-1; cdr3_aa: ASNFGTSGTYNEQF
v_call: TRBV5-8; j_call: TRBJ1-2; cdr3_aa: ASRHRGFSYGYT
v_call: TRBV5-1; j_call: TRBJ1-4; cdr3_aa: ASSRGQGYEKLF
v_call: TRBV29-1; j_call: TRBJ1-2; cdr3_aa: SVEDEPGTGGLNYGYT
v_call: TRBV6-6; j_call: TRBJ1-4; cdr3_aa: ASSSSFATNEKLF
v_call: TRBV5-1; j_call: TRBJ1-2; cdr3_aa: ASSRPGADGYT
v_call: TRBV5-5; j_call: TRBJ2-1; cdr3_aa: ASSFLRSGINEQF
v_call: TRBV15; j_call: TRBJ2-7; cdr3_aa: ATSRDSGALRDEQY
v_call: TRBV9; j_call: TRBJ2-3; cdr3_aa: ASSVGLAGSDTQY
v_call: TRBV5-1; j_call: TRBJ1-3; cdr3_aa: ASSLSGVSGNTIY
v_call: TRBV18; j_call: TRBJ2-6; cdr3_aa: ASSPPFGERHSRSGANVLT
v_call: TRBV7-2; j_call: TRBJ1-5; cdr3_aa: ASSLGGGGTNQPQH
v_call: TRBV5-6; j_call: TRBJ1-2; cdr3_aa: ASSLVRDGNTMSYT
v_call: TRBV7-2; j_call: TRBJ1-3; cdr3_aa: ASSPRDRRTSGNTIY
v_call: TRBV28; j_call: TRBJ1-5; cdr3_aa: ASSFRQERYQPQH
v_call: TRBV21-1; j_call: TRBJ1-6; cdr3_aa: ASSKRPGSTLNSPLH
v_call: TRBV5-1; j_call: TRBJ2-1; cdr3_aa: ASSLRGQSGGSYNEQF
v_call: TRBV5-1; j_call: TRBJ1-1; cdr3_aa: ATSQGGMNTEAF
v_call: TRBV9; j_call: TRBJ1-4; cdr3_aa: ASTRGRNEKLF
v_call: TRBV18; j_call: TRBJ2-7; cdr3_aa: ASSIPGGYKQY
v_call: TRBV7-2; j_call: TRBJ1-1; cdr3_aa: ASSSLGRGGLAF
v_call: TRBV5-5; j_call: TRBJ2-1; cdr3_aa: ASRGTSGRGRDEQF
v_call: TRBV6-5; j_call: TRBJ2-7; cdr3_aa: ASRSGDRWEQY
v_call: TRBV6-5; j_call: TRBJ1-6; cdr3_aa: ASRDLGKPLH
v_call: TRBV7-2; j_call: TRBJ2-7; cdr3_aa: ASSLEGSEQY
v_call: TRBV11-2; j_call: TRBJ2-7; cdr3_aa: ASSLLTGTGSYEQY
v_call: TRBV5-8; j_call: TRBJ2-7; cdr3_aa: ASSLGWGTDYEQY
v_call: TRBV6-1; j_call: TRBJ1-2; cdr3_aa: ASTTNYGYT
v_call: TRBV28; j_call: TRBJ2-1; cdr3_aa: ASSRGTVPSDEQF
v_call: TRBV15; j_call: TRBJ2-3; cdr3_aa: ATSTRSGGDTQY
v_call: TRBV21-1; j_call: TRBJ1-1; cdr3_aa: ASGPRHLNTEAF
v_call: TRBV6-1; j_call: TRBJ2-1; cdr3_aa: ASTQRNSGRDEQF
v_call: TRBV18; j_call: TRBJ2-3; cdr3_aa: ASSPFPTDTQY
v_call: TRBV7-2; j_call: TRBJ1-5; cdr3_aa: ASSPRDRQPQH
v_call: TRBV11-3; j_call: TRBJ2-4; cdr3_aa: ASSLTGDIQY